Reported below is one TCR beta chain. Its antigen is not identified. Single viable CD3+CD4+CD8-CD45RO+ cells were sorted as the memory CD4+ T cells. Positive selection with CD4 microbeads enriched total CD4+ T cells. This sample is drawn from a study of memory CD4+ T cells and cytomegalovirus serostatus. About the research overall: Healthy Belgian adult donors included fewer than 10 CMV-positive and some 24 CMV-negative people.

Original handling: Out-of-frame sequences were removed, leaving 2,000,000 or so distinct TCRbeta sequences. Profiled with immunoSEQ multiplex PCR; TCRdb holds only in-frame clones, not every one. The D gene and trimming were derived from the DNA, and the V and J assignments and clone size from that table. The table includes 30,000 to 50,000 clones, over 65% detected once. Trimming took 4 bases from V and 4 from J, leaving 8 bases between them. This CDR3 contains 13 residues. CDR1 is MNHNS and CDR2 is SASEGT in the germline V gene. Study findings and constraints: CD4+ memory repertoires contained about 40% of the 164 reported CMV TCRbeta sequences.

The sequence was collected from an adult in good health and CMV-seronegative. This rearrangement joins TRBV6-1 to TRBJ1-3, with D uncertain. Specimen: memory CD4+ T cells from blood. The CDR3 here is CASSAVSGNTIYF. The CDR3 coding sequence is TGTGCCAGCAGTGCGGTATCGGGAAACACCATATATTTT.